The 23 T cell receptor beta chains given below trace back to one sample, sequenced in a study of cytomegalovirus exposure and HLA in healthy donors (dated by TCRdb to about 2017). Libraries were constructed by the immunoSEQ multiplex PCR assay. For the multiplex PCR, a mixture combining 60 forward primers for TCR Vbeta segments and 13 reverse primers for TCR Jbeta segments was used. TCRdb stores this immuneACCESS table with in-frame sequences only. Part of the clones is absent; in the studies checked, under half of the shortfall reflects unresolved V genes, and no reason is known for the rest. The table for this sample shows around 130,000 clones. In total, the top ten clones hold roughly 1.4% of the sample. What was sequenced was PBMCs. Receptor source: a woman in her thirties or forties in good health and CMV-seronegative.

The chain uses TRBV6-5 and TRBJ2-7, with a weak D call TRBD1 (5 bases). CDR3 length: 14 residues. Germline assignment: CDR1 MNHEY and CDR2 SVGAGI. The ends were cut back, 6 bases at V and 0 bases at J, with 12 bases in the middle. The CDR3: CASRRQYLSYEQYF. CDR3 nucleotides: TGTGCCAGCAGAAGACAGTACCTCTCCTACGAGCAGTACTTC.

Concerning this clone: Within the sample, other DNA sequences also encode this same CDR3. This chain's CDR3 is CASSWDPGTRGTEAFF. Written as DNA, the CDR3 is TGCGCCAGCAGTTGGGATCCGGGAACCCGGGGGACTGAAGCTTTCTTT. The rearrangement uses TRBV4-1 and TRBJ1-1; possible D gene TRBD1, 5 bases. Germline lookup yields CDR1 MGHRA and CDR2 YSYEKL. Trimming shortened V by 6 bases and J by 5 bases, and 22 bases separated the two germline ends. The CDR3 has 16 residues.

On this clone: Other nucleotide sequences in the sample specify the same CDR3. The chain carries TRBV19 and TRBJ1-1; 7 bases match TRBD1. Trimming cost V 6 bases and J 3 bases; bases outside gene matches: 4. Germline-derived CDR1 and CDR2 are LNHDA and SQIVND (reference sequence). The CDR3 consists of 13 residues. Here the CDR3 reads CASSRDRDTEAFF. The CDR3 nucleotides read TGTGCCAGTAGCCGAGACAGGGACACTGAAGCTTTCTTT. The full variable domain, rest sourced from reference TRBV19 and TRBJ1-1, is DGGITQSPKYLFRKEGQNVTLSCEQNLNHDAMYWYRQDPGQGLRLIYYSQIVNDFQKGDIAEGYSVSREKKESFPLTVTSAQKNPTAFYLCASSRDRDTEAFFGQGTRLTVV.

V gene TRBV2 combines with J gene TRBJ1-5, with a possible D match to TRBD1 (5 bases). The CDR3 runs to 14 residues. Germline loops: CDR1 SNHLY, CDR2 FYNNEI. The V end lost 8 bases, the J end lost 2 bases, and 13 bases lay between the germline ends. CDR3 sequence (DNA): TGTGCCAGCTACCGGACGGGGGGCAATCAGCCCCAGCATTTT. It translates to CASYRTGGNQPQHF.

The chain has TRBV6-6 and TRBJ2-1; 8 bases are shared with TRBD1. The CDR3 is 16 amino acids. CDR1 is MNHNY and CDR2 is SVGAGI in the germline V gene (reference sequence). After removal of 6 bases from V and 1 base from J, the junction contained 8 bases not matched to a gene. CDR3 amino acids: CASSFKTGASYNEQFF. The DNA of the CDR3 is TGTGCCAGCAGCTTCAAGACAGGGGCTTCCTACAATGAGCAGTTCTTC.

V usage is TRBV10-3 and J usage is TRBJ2-3; 10 bases match TRBD2. The CDR3 is 17 amino acids. Germline CDR1 is ENHRY and CDR2 is SYGVKD. The ends lost 7 bases at V and 0 bases at J; junction bases unmatched: 10. The DNA of the CDR3 is TGTGCCATCATGATAGCGGGGGGAATTCCTAGCACAGATACGCAGTATTTT. This gives the protein CAIMIAGGIPSTDTQYF.

The CDR3 here is CASSGDSGNTEAFF. CDR3 DNA sequence: TGTGCCAGCAGTGGGGACAGCGGAAACACTGAAGCTTTCTTT. The chain uses TRBV6-5 and TRBJ1-1, with 7 bases lining up with TRBD1. This CDR3 contains 14 residues. Germline V CDR1 and CDR2: MNHEY, SVGAGI. After removal of 5 bases from V and 2 bases from J, the junction contained 5 bases not matched to a gene.

V and J are TRBV10-2 and TRBJ2-7; D unclear. The CDR3 covers 11 residues. Germline-derived CDR1 and CDR2 are WSHSY and SAAADI. Trimming took 6 bases from V and 3 from J, leaving 6 bases between them. CDR3 coding DNA: TGCGCCAGCAGGTCTCGCTACGAGCAGTACTTC. Its translation is CASRSRYEQYF.

This rearrangement joins TRBV15 to TRBJ1-3; 8 bases are a match to TRBD1. This CDR3 is 14 amino acids long. Losses at the gene ends were 5 bases for V and 4 bases for J; bases not matched to a gene: 4. The V gene's germline CDR1 is LNHNV and CDR2 YYDKDF (reference sequence). The CDR3 is CATSGGTGGNTIYF. DNA for the CDR3: TGTGCCACCAGCGGTGGGACAGGCGGAAACACCATATATTTT. Full variable domain (remainder filled in from reference TRBV15 and TRBJ1-3): DAMVIQNPRYQVTQFGKPVTLSCSQTLNHNVMYWYQQKSSQAPKLLFHYYDKDFNNEADTPDNFQSRRPNTSFCFLDIRSPGLGDTAMYLCATSGGTGGNTIYFGEGSWLTVV.

The rearrangement joins TRBV4-3 to TRBJ1-4; TRBD1 matches 9 bases. The CDR3 has 14 residues. Germline trimming cut 4 bases from V and 11 bases from J; bases unmatched to any gene: 8. Germline assignment: CDR1 LGHNA and CDR2 YSLEER. The CDR3 nucleotides are TGCGCCAGCAGCCCCGGACAGGGGTTTGGCAAACTGTTTTTT. This sequence encodes CASSPGQGFGKLFF.

The CDR3 protein is CASSLRDYHEQYF. The DNA of the CDR3 is TGTGCCAGCAGCTTAAGGGACTACCACGAGCAGTACTTC. The chain carries TRBV7-9 and TRBJ2-7; 7 bases agree with TRBD2. J lost 5 bases, V lost 2 bases, and 3 bases had no gene match. Germline lookup yields CDR1 SEHNR and CDR2 FQNEAQ (reference sequence). This CDR3 is built from 13 residues.

The chain has TRBV19 and TRBJ2-7; 7 bases match TRBD2. V lost 7 bases and J lost 5; bases outside the gene matches: 11. CDR3 length: 14 residues. The V gene's germline CDR1 is LNHDA and CDR2 SQIVND (reference sequence). The chain's CDR3 is CASTPGGEGHEQYF. The DNA for the CDR3 is TGTGCCAGTACCCCCGGAGGGGAGGGCCACGAGCAGTACTTC. The full variable domain, its missing parts supplied by reference TRBV19 and TRBJ2-7, is DGGITQSPKYLFRKEGQNVTLSCEQNLNHDAMYWYRQDPGQGLRLIYYSQIVNDFQKGDIAEGYSVSREKKESFPLTVTSAQKNPTAFYLCASTPGGEGHEQYFGPGTRLTVT.

The V and J genes are TRBV4-1 and TRBJ2-7; 9 nucleotides agree with TRBD1. V was clipped by 4 bases and J by 2 bases; unmatched bases: 6. Germline lookup yields CDR1 MGHRA and CDR2 YSYEKL. This CDR3 spans 15 amino acids. CDR3 loop: CASSLRDRETYEQYF. As DNA, the CDR3 is TGCGCCAGCAGCCTCCGGGACAGGGAGACCTACGAGCAGTACTTC.

V and J are TRBV7-2 and TRBJ1-1, with TRBD1 matching over 9 bases. The CDR3 spans 16 residues. J gave up 2 bases and V 6 bases, and 10 bases lay outside the gene matches. In germline, CDR1 is SGHTA, CDR2 FQGNSA. The CDR3 DNA sequence: TGTGCCAGCAGGCCTCTTACAGGGGGCGGAAACACTGAAGCTTTCTTT. As protein: CASRPLTGGGNTEAFF.

The rearrangement links TRBV10-3 to TRBJ1-3; D call uncertain. The CDR3 extends over 15 amino acids. The germline V gene has CDR1 ENHRY and CDR2 SYGVKD. The V gene lost 3 bases and the J gene lost 0 bases, with 9 bases spanning the gap. This chain's CDR3 is CAISEIHSSGNTIYF. In DNA, the CDR3 is TGTGCCATCAGTGAAATTCATTCCTCTGGAAACACCATATATTTT.

This chain links TRBV2 with TRBJ1-1; D gene ambiguous. The CDR3 has 12 residues. Germline CDR1 and CDR2: SNHLY and FYNNEI. The V and J ends lost 3 bases and 8 bases respectively, with 10 bases between them. The CDR3 sequence: CASSEGGSEAFF. The CDR3 nucleotides read TGTGCCAGCAGTGAGGGAGGGTCCGAAGCTTTCTTT.

The chain has TRBV5-1 and TRBJ1-2, with D possibly TRBD1 on 6 matching bases. Germline V gives CDR1 SGHRS, CDR2 YFSETQ. The CDR3 runs to 17 residues. V lost 2 bases and J lost 4, with 21 bases in between. CDR3 sequence reads: CASSLRSTGVTVYGYTF. The CDR3 bases are TGCGCCAGCAGCTTAAGGTCGACAGGAGTCACCGTCTATGGCTACACCTTC.

CDR3 DNA: TGTGCCAGTAGCGTACAGGGAGCGGAGACCCAGTACTTC. It translates to CASSVQGAETQYF. The chain links TRBV19 to TRBJ2-5; D possibly corresponds to TRBD1 (6 bases). Germline V lookup: CDR1 LNHDA, CDR2 SQIVND (reference sequence). The CDR3 has 13 residues. Between the trimmed V and J ends, which lost 6 bases and 5 bases, there was a span of 13 bases.

The chain couples TRBV7-9 to TRBJ1-2, with unresolved D. The V end lost 3 bases, the J end lost 2 bases, and 10 bases lay between the germline ends. The CDR3 spans 14 residues. Germline values: CDR1 SEHNR, CDR2 FQNEAQ (reference sequence). The CDR3 DNA follows: TGTGCCAGCAGCTTGAGTCCGGGGAACTATGGCTACACCTTC. Translation gives CASSLSPGNYGYTF. Together with reference TRBV7-9 and TRBJ1-2, the CDR3 gives the full variable domain: DTGVSQNPRHKITKRGQNVTFRCDPISEHNRLYWYRQTLGQGPEFLTYFQNEAQLEKSRLLSDRFSAERPKGSFSTLEIQRTEQGDSAMYLCASSLSPGNYGYTFGSGTRLTVV.

J is TRBJ1-1 and V is TRBV4-1; D may be TRBD1 (6 bases). V was shortened by 0 bases and J by 4 bases, with 12 bases between the two germline ends. The CDR3 is 15 amino acids. Germline CDR1 is MGHRA and CDR2 is YSYEKL. The CDR3 DNA reads as TGCGCCAGCAGCCAAGATAGGGGGGGAAGCACTGAAGCTTTCTTT. This codes for CASSQDRGGSTEAFF.

The J gene is TRBJ2-5, the V gene TRBV19; 9 bases map to TRBD1. The CDR3 has 14 residues. Germline lookup yields CDR1 LNHDA and CDR2 SQIVND (reference sequence). V shed 6 bases, J shed 2 bases, and the junction held 4 bases outside the gene matches. CDR3 DNA: TGTGCCAGTAGCTTGGGGACAGGGCAAGAGACCCAGTACTTC. It yields the protein CASSLGTGQETQYF.

On this clone: Its ends do not fully match the called genes, so a read error is possible. The chain employs TRBV7-7 and TRBJ2-1, with 7 bases matching TRBD2. Germline V gene data show CDR1 as SSHAT and CDR2 as FNYEAQ (reference sequence). CDR3 length: 16 amino acids. The CDR3 here is CASSPLGELGGNEQFF. The CDR3 DNA reads as TGTGCTAGCAGCCCACTCGGGGAGTTGGGGGGGAATGAGCAGTTCTTC.

The chain recombines TRBV7-2 with TRBJ1-2, with TRBD1 matching 10 bases. Germline CDR1 SGHTA, CDR2 FQGNSA. Losses at the gene ends were 7 bases for V and 4 bases for J; bases not matched to a gene: 6. The CDR3 totals 14 residues. The CDR3 DNA sequence: TGTGCCAGCAACTACCGACAGGGGGCCTATGGCTACACCTTC. It specifies CASNYRQGAYGYTF.